This TCR beta chain appears in the sequencing data of a study of neurological immune-mediated disorders. This clonotype has ten or more counts. This CDR3 contains 19 residues. V was pared by 2 bases and J by 0 bases, with 9 bases of the junction left unmatched. In germline, CDR1 is SGHKS, CDR2 YYEKEE (reference sequence). TCRdb used MiXCR to reprocess the 5' RACE reads, holding one entry per CDR3 protein. The table records 50,000 or so distinct CDR3 sequences, 3% to 3.5% of them present only once. The clonotype originates from a man aged 40-55 years with multiple sclerosis. This sequence joins TRBV5-5 and TRBJ2-6; 9 nucleotides align to TRBD1. The sequenced material came from PBMCs. CDR3 in amino acids: CASSLLPGQGLSGANVLTF. The DNA of the CDR3 is TGTGCCAGCAGCTTACTACCGGGACAGGGACTCTCTGGGGCCAACGTCCTGACTTTC.